This T cell receptor (beta chain) was obtained from a study of T cell changes during pregnancy in multiple sclerosis. This table comes from immunoSEQ multiplex PCR, and its TCRdb copy is limited to in-frame clones, with some not included. This table holds tens of thousands of clones, about 92% found once. The CDR3 covers 14 residues. Germline lookup yields CDR1 SNHLY and CDR2 FYNNEI. Trimming took 1 base from V and 5 from J, leaving 8 bases between them. The source was peripheral blood, collected in the second trimester of pregnancy. The chain combines TRBV2 with TRBJ2-2; D remains ambiguous. The clonotype was recovered from a female donor in good health, enrolled as a control in a pregnancy study. CDR3 in DNA: TGTGCCAGCAGTGAAGAAGCAGCGACCGGGGAGCTGTTTTTT. Translating it yields CASSEEAATGELFF.